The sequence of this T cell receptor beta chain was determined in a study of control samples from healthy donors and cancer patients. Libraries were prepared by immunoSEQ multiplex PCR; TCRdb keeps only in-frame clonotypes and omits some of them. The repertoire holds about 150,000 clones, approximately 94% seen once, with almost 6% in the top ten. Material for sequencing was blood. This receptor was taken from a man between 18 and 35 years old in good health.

The CDR3 loop reads CSATANTEAFF. The CDR3 bases are TGCAGTGCTACAGCGAACACTGAAGCTTTCTTT. The rearrangement links TRBV20-1 to TRBJ1-1; D call uncertain. Germline lookup yields CDR1 DFQATT and CDR2 SNEGSKA (reference sequence). This CDR3 is built from 11 residues. The ends were cut back, 4 bases at V and 1 base at J, with 4 bases in the middle.